The TCR beta chain described here comes from a study of T cell responses to AZD1222 COVID-19 vaccine. The CDR3 covers 15 residues. Germline assignment: CDR1 LNHDA and CDR2 SQIVND (reference sequence). V gave up 4 bases and J gave up 0 bases, with 12 bases separating them. The table came from immunoSEQ multiplex PCR; TCRdb's copy has only in-frame clones and leaves some out. The table records about 93,000 clones, approximately 89% of them present only once. The chain recombines TRBV19 with TRBJ1-1, with D perhaps TRBD1 (6 bases). The sequence was obtained from an adult in good health. This specimen was peripheral blood, taken on day 0 of AZD1222 vaccination. Written as DNA, the CDR3 is TGTGCCAGTAGTACGGACAGAATTATGAACACTGAAGCTTTCTTT. Amino acid sequence: CASSTDRIMNTEAFF.